Listed below are T cell receptor beta chains from one sample, sequenced in a study of CD8 T cells in Susac syndrome. One entry per CDR3 protein, called by TCRdb with MiXCR from the immunoSEQ multiplex PCR reads. This table has fewer than 60,000 distinct CDR3 sequences, 95% appearing once. The sample was CD8+ T cells from PBMCs. The receptor source for this set is a human donor with Susac syndrome. The CDR3 runs from the conserved cysteine through the conserved F or W. D genes are given only for firm matches. Clone size is stated in some rows and not others, as once, few, many or a class when expanded.

J	size	V	D	CDR3	DNA
TRBJ1-2	once	TRBV30	.	CAWNPGRPGYTF	TGTGCCTGGAATCCGGGACGACCTGGCTACACCTTC
TRBJ2-1	.	TRBV29-1	TRBD1	CSVPGTAYNEQFF	TGCAGCGTGCCCGGGACAGCCTACAATGAGCAGTTCTTC
TRBJ2-1	.	TRBV7-9	TRBD2	CASSLVSGGTYNEQFF	TGTGCCAGCAGCTTAGTCAGCGGGGGGACCTACAATGAGCAGTTCTTC
TRBJ2-1	.	TRBV20-1	.	CSVKGYGNEQFF	TGCAGTGTTAAGGGGTATGGGAATGAGCAGTTCTTC
TRBJ1-2	.	TRBV7-2	.	CASSLARVANYGYTF	TGTGCCAGCAGCTTAGCAAGGGTAGCTAACTATGGCTACACCTTC
TRBJ2-3	.	TRBV30	.	CAWSVSDTQYF	TGTGCCTGGAGTGTAAGTGATACGCAGTATTTT
TRBJ1-6	once	TRBV7-9	.	CASTFGQSKSPLHF	TGTGCCAGCACCTTCGGACAATCCAAATCACCCCTCCACTTT
TRBJ2-2	once	TRBV30	.	CALTTGENIAGELFF	TGTGCCTTAACGACAGGCGAGAACATCGCCGGGGAGCTGTTTTTT
TRBJ2-4	.	TRBV11-1	.	CASSVAGIIQYF	TGTGCCAGCAGCGTGGCAGGGATCATTCAGTACTTC
TRBJ2-1	few	TRBV20-1	.	CSATVGPYNEQFF	TGCAGTGCAACCGTGGGGCCTTACAATGAGCAGTTCTTC
TRBJ1-3	.	TRBV18	TRBD1	CASSPLSWTGPSFPGNTIYF	TGTGCCAGCTCACCCCTTAGCTGGACAGGTCCTTCGTTTCCAGGAAACACCATATATTTT
TRBJ2-5	.	TRBV9	.	CASTESGTDEETQYF	TGTGCCAGCACCGAATCCGGGACTGACGAAGAGACCCAGTACTTC
TRBJ2-7	.	TRBV29-1	TRBD1	CSVESDRDSYEQYF	TGCAGCGTTGAATCAGACAGGGACTCCTACGAGCAGTACTTC
TRBJ2-7	.	TRBV7-2	.	CASGISYEQYF	TGTGCCAGCGGTATCTCCTACGAGCAGTACTTC
TRBJ2-2	.	TRBV7-2	TRBD1	CASRHPGQANTGELFF	TGTGCCAGCAGGCATCCGGGACAGGCGAACACCGGGGAGCTGTTTTTT
TRBJ2-7	once	TRBV29-1	TRBD1	CSVSGTALYEQYF	TGCAGCGTTTCCGGGACAGCCCTTTACGAGCAGTACTTC
TRBJ2-3	.	TRBV4-3	.	CASSQLSPGRDTQYF	TGCGCCAGCAGCCAATTGTCACCGGGGAGGGATACGCAGTATTTT
TRBJ2-5	.	TRBV27	TRBD1	CASSLGDSSYPYQETQYF	TGTGCCAGCAGTTTAGGGGACAGCTCCTACCCGTACCAAGAGACCCAGTACTTC
TRBJ2-2	.	TRBV9	.	CASSVAPGELFF	TGTGCCAGCAGCGTAGCTCCCGGGGAGCTGTTTTTT
TRBJ1-2	.	TRBV5-4	TRBD1	CASSMGQGVMFGGYTF	TGTGCGAGCAGCATGGGACAGGGGGTTATGTTTGGAGGCTACACCTTC
TRBJ1-2	.	TRBV27	.	CASSPIPEGHNYGYTF	TGTGCCAGCAGCCCAATTCCGGAGGGACATAACTATGGCTACACCTTC
TRBJ2-3	.	TRBV7-2	TRBD2	CASSTTSGTHLEQYF	TGTGCCAGCAGCACAACTAGCGGCACCCACCTTGAGCAGTATTTT
TRBJ2-5	.	TRBV15	.	CATSDLGLQETQYF	TGTGCCACCTCAGACCTGGGCCTCCAAGAGACCCAGTACTTC
TRBJ1-5	.	TRBV4-1	.	CASSQDRAGANQPQHF	TGCGCCAGCAGCCAAGATCGCGCGGGGGCCAATCAGCCCCAGCATTTT
TRBJ1-6	.	TRBV6-1	.	CASSQTPASSYNSPLHF	TGTGCCAGCAGCCAGACCCCAGCGAGCTCCTATAATTCACCCCTCCACTTT
TRBJ1-1	.	TRBV15	TRBD1	CATSVDRGRTEAFF	TGTGCCACCAGCGTTGACAGGGGGCGGACTGAAGCTTTCTTT
TRBJ2-5	.	TRBV30	TRBD2	CAWSPSGGDQETQYF	TGTGCCTGGAGTCCCAGCGGGGGGGACCAAGAGACCCAGTACTTC
TRBJ2-3	.	TRBV12-3/TRBV12-4	.	CASSLASLTRGTDTQYF	TGTGCCAGCAGTTTAGCATCCCTGACCAGGGGCACAGATACGCAGTATTTT
TRBJ2-7	.	TRBV20-1	TRBD1	CSAPGTGVEQYF	TGCAGTGCCCCCGGGACAGGCGTTGAGCAGTACTTC
TRBJ2-3	.	TRBV6-6	TRBD2	CASSSSGVTDTQYF	TGTGCCAGCAGTAGTAGCGGGGTCACAGATACGCAGTATTTT
TRBJ1-6	.	TRBV20-1	TRBD1	CSASAGTGNSPLHF	TGCAGTGCTAGTGCCGGGACAGGGAATTCACCCCTCCACTTT
TRBJ1-2	.	TRBV25-1	.	CASSERGTLPYGYTF	TGTGCCAGCAGTGAGCGGGGGACACTCCCTTATGGCTACACCTTC
TRBJ1-1	.	TRBV20-1	.	CSASSSGIGTEAFF	TGCAGTGCTAGCAGCTCAGGGATTGGGACTGAAGCTTTCTTT
TRBJ1-6	.	TRBV15	.	CATSRDGGNSPLHF	TGTGCCACCAGCAGAGATGGGGGGAATTCACCCCTCCACTTT
TRBJ1-6	once	TRBV20-1	TRBD1	CSARPDRENSPLHF	TGCAGTGCTAGACCGGACAGGGAAAATTCACCCCTCCACTTT
TRBJ2-7	.	TRBV2	.	CASRDPTAVYEQYF	TGTGCCAGCAGAGACCCGACAGCTGTATACGAGCAGTACTTC
TRBJ2-7	.	TRBV6-5	.	CASSLPSAEQYF	TGTGCCAGCAGTTTACCGTCCGCCGAGCAGTACTTC
TRBJ2-3	.	TRBV9	TRBD1	CASSPSQGGADTQYF	TGTGCCAGCAGCCCGTCACAGGGGGGCGCAGATACGCAGTATTTT
TRBJ1-2	.	TRBV12-3/TRBV12-4	.	CASSDWTSGYGYTF	TGTGCCAGCAGTGATTGGACCTCCGGCTATGGCTACACCTTC
TRBJ1-6	.	TRBV19	.	CASSPTANSPLHF	TGTGCCAGTAGTCCCACAGCAAATTCACCCCTCCACTTT
TRBJ2-3	.	TRBV20-1	TRBD2	CSASAGGTGDTQYF	TGCAGTGCTAGTGCGGGGGGCACAGGAGATACGCAGTATTTT
TRBJ2-1	.	TRBV7-2	TRBD1	CASSSIPTGGNEQFF	TGTGCCAGCAGCTCAATCCCAACAGGGGGCAATGAGCAGTTCTTC
TRBJ2-7	.	TRBV12-3/TRBV12-4	.	CASSEFALGPYEQYF	TGTGCCAGCAGTGAGTTCGCGTTAGGGCCGTACGAGCAGTACTTC
TRBJ1-1	few	TRBV5-1	.	CASSTGVLGTEAFF	TGCGCCAGCAGCACCGGGGTCTTGGGCACTGAAGCTTTCTTT
TRBJ2-7	.	TRBV5-6	.	CASSPEDSSYEQYF	TGTGCCAGCAGCCCTGAGGACAGCTCCTACGAGCAGTACTTC
TRBJ2-5	.	TRBV18	TRBD2	CASSPPASGETQYF	TGTGCCAGCTCACCACCGGCTAGCGGGGAGACCCAGTACTTC
TRBJ2-2	.	TRBV12-3/TRBV12-4	.	CASSFVQAMNTGELFF	TGTGCCAGCAGTTTCGTTCAGGCTATGAACACCGGGGAGCTGTTTTTT
TRBJ2-7	.	TRBV6-2/TRBV6-3	.	CASIGTGPYPYEQYF	TGTGCCAGCATCGGAACAGGGCCCTACCCCTACGAGCAGTACTTC
TRBJ2-1	.	TRBV19	.	CASSLTAPSYNEQFF	TGTGCCAGTAGTCTCACAGCGCCTTCCTACAATGAGCAGTTCTTC
TRBJ2-3	.	TRBV11-2	.	CASSTSLDTQYF	TGTGCCAGCAGCACCTCCTTAGATACGCAGTATTTT
TRBJ2-7	.	TRBV9	TRBD1	CASSVGDRVNEQYF	TGTGCCAGCAGCGTAGGAGACAGGGTGAACGAGCAGTACTTC
TRBJ1-1	.	TRBV5-6	.	CASIRLGYTEAFF	TGTGCCAGCATCCGCCTGGGGTACACTGAAGCTTTCTTT
TRBJ1-5	.	TRBV29-1	TRBD1	CSVITGGSGQPQHF	TGCAGCGTAATTACAGGGGGAAGCGGTCAGCCCCAGCATTTT
TRBJ2-3	.	TRBV27	.	CASSAGGGDTQYF	TGTGCCAGCAGTGCTGGAGGTGGTGATACGCAGTATTTT
TRBJ2-1	.	TRBV29-1	.	CSVDPLSSYNEQFF	TGCAGCGTTGACCCGTTGAGCTCCTACAATGAGCAGTTCTTC
TRBJ2-1	.	TRBV6-2/TRBV6-3	TRBD2	CASLDSRSGSPRENEQFF	TGTGCCAGCCTCGACTCCCGTAGCGGGTCCCCTCGGGAGAATGAGCAGTTCTTC
TRBJ1-4	.	TRBV5-1	.	CASSLASDEKLFF	TGCGCCAGCAGCTTGGCCTCAGATGAAAAACTGTTTTTT